The 15 T cell receptor beta chains below were found in one sample sequenced in a study of technical replicates of blood from a few donors (dated by TCRdb to about 2017). The library was obtained by the immunoSEQ multiplex PCR assay. TCRdb took over this immuneACCESS table, retaining in-frame rearrangements with V and J assigned. Such tables are incomplete; in checked studies, under half of the missing clones stem from an unresolved V gene, and the remainder is unexplained. Within this sample are tens of thousands of clones, with more than 90% of them counted one time only. Clones ranked in the top ten supply 0.36% of the sample. Sequenced: T cells isolated from PBMCs. The receptors shown here come from a human donor in good health.

This chain links TRBV7-9 with TRBJ1-4; D perhaps matches TRBD1 (6 bases). The ends were cut back, 5 bases at V and 6 bases at J, with 16 bases in the middle. Per germline, CDR1 SEHNR and CDR2 FQNEAQ (reference sequence). The CDR3 totals 15 residues. CDR3 in amino acids: CASSPEVAGDEKLFF. The DNA for the CDR3 is TGTGCCAGCAGCCCCGAAGTGGCAGGGGATGAAAAACTGTTTTTT.

The rearrangement joins TRBV27 to TRBJ2-5, with TRBD1 identical over 7 bases. J was trimmed by 0 bases and V by 6 bases; bases with no gene match: 4. Germline V gene lookup returns CDR1 MNHEY and CDR2 SMNVEV (reference sequence). The CDR3 covers 14 residues. CDR3 DNA sequence: TGTGCCAGCAGCCCCAGGGGGTACCAAGAGACCCAGTACTTC. As protein: CASSPRGYQETQYF.

The rearrangement joins TRBV7-6 to TRBJ2-1, with 11 bases lining up with TRBD2. This CDR3 has 17 residues. The germline CDR1 and CDR2 sequences are SGHVS and FNYEAQ. Trimming took 5 bases from V and 0 from J; bases not matched to a gene: 6. The CDR3 here is CASSRLAGRSSYNEQFF. CDR3 bases: TGTGCCAGCAGCCGACTAGCGGGAAGAAGCTCCTACAATGAGCAGTTCTTC.

The V gene is TRBV5-1, the J gene TRBJ1-2, with D possibly matching TRBD1 (5 bases). Germline V lookup: CDR1 SGHRS, CDR2 YFSETQ. This CDR3 is built from 14 residues. The V and J ends lost 4 bases and 4 bases respectively, with 14 bases between them. The CDR3 nucleotides read TGCGCCAGCAGCCCTGACGGGGGACCCTATGGCTACACCTTC. Translation: CASSPDGGPYGYTF.

The rearrangement joins TRBV9 to TRBJ2-3; 7 bases are shared with TRBD1. Unmatched junction bases numbered 1, after V lost 4 bases and J lost 5 bases. CDR1 and CDR2 (germline): SGDLS, YYNGEE. The CDR3 consists of 12 residues. This CDR3 reads CASSQGVDTQYF. CDR3 in DNA: TGTGCCAGCAGCCAGGGGGTAGATACGCAGTATTTT. The full variable domain, its missing parts supplied by reference TRBV9 and TRBJ2-3, is DSGVTQTPKHLITATGQRVTLRCSPRSGDLSVYWYQQSLDQGLQFLIQYYNGEERAKGNILERFSAQQFPDLHSELNLSSLELGDSALYFCASSQGVDTQYFGPGTRLTVL.

This chain joins TRBV6-1 and TRBJ1-2, with a tentative D call TRBD1 (5 bases). Germline CDR1 is MNHNS and CDR2 is SASEGT. The CDR3 contains 12 residues. Trimming pared 7 bases from V and 8 bases from J, leaving 14 bases between. The CDR3 nucleotides are TGTGCCAGCATGGGACTCCCGAAAGGCTACACCTTC. Translating gives CASMGLPKGYTF.

The CDR3: CASSQVGGDYGYTF. The CDR3 DNA is TGCGCCAGCAGCCAAGTCGGCGGTGACTATGGCTACACCTTC. This chain uses TRBV4-1 with TRBJ1-2, with D unclear. The V end lost 1 base, the J end lost 3 bases, and 9 bases lay between the germline ends. The CDR3 extends over 14 amino acids. The germline CDR1 and CDR2 sequences are MGHRA and YSYEKL.

The chain joins TRBV9 to TRBJ2-1, with 11 nucleotides matching TRBD2. The CDR3 totals 17 residues. V lost 1 base to trimming and J lost 0 bases; unmatched junction nucleotides: 3. CDR1 SGDLS and CDR2 YYNGEE come from the germline V gene. CDR3 region: CASSVRLAGGSYNEQFF. CDR3 coding DNA: TGTGCCAGCAGCGTACGCCTAGCGGGGGGCTCCTACAATGAGCAGTTCTTC.

The table lists this clone with a few counts. Here the CDR3 DNA reads TGCGCCAGCAGCCAAGGGGGACTAGCGGGAGAGAATGAGCAGTTCTTC. Its translation is CASSQGGLAGENEQFF. The genes are TRBV4-1 and TRBJ2-1, with 14 bases identical to TRBD2. The CDR3 runs to 16 residues. Germline-derived CDR1 and CDR2 are MGHRA and YSYEKL. Trimming cost V 1 base and J 7 bases; bases outside gene matches: 3.

The chain's CDR3 is CASSLGLGVTGELFF. CDR3 sequence (DNA): TGTGCCAGCAGCTTAGGTCTGGGCGTCACCGGGGAGCTGTTTTTT. J is TRBJ2-2 and V is TRBV13; D is unresolved. CDR1 and CDR2 (germline): PRHDT, FYEKMQ (reference sequence). The length of the CDR3 is 15 residues. V lost 0 bases, J lost 4 bases, and 9 bases lay in between.

The chain joins TRBV18 to TRBJ1-1; 7 positions match TRBD1. This CDR3 is built from 16 residues. Germline V gives CDR1 KGHSH, CDR2 LQKENI. V shed 2 bases, J shed 1 base, and the junction held 7 bases outside the gene matches. The CDR3 sequence is CASSPSQGQSNTEAFF. For the CDR3, the DNA is TGTGCCAGCTCACCAAGCCAGGGACAGTCGAACACTGAAGCTTTCTTT.

This chain uses TRBV19 with TRBJ1-1; perhaps TRBD1 as D (6 bases). Germline loops: CDR1 LNHDA, CDR2 SQIVND (reference sequence). V was trimmed by 5 bases and J by 4 bases, leaving 11 bases between them. The CDR3 has 13 residues. The CDR3 is CASSYMGATEAFF. Written as DNA, the CDR3 is TGTGCCAGTAGTTACATGGGGGCCACTGAAGCTTTCTTT.

The CDR3 loop is CASSLLAGSTDTQYF. CDR3 nucleotide sequence: TGCGCCAGCAGCTTGCTAGCGGGTAGCACAGATACGCAGTATTTT. The V call is TRBV5-1, the J call TRBJ2-3; 8 nucleotides agree with TRBD2. The CDR3 runs 15 residues. Germline V lookup: CDR1 SGHRS, CDR2 YFSETQ. Trimming removed 1 base from V and 0 bases from J; junction bases left unmatched: 1.

The gene calls are TRBV19 and TRBJ1-5; 8 nucleotides agree with TRBD1. J gave up 0 bases and V 2 bases, and 9 bases lay outside the gene matches. The CDR3 is 18 amino acids. In germline, CDR1 is LNHDA, CDR2 SQIVND (reference sequence). The CDR3 DNA reads as TGTGCCAGTAGTATACCCCGCTGGACAGGGAATAGCAATCAGCCCCAGCATTTT. Its translation is CASSIPRWTGNSNQPQHF.

V and J are TRBV4-1 and TRBJ1-1, with D unresolved. The germline CDR1 and CDR2 sequences are MGHRA and YSYEKL. V gave up 1 base and J gave up 4 bases, with 19 bases separating them. The CDR3 is 17 amino acids. CDR3 protein: CASSQGPPPTTGTEAFF. Here the CDR3 DNA reads TGCGCCAGCAGCCAAGGCCCCCCACCGACGACGGGCACTGAAGCTTTCTTT.